The clone carrying this T cell receptor (beta chain) has a single count. As yet, its antigen is unknown. The CDR3 sequence is 14 residues long. The germline V and J ends were trimmed by 3 bases and 5 bases, with 13 bases remaining between them. From germline, CDR1 is KGHSH and CDR2 LQKENI. The data derive from a study of graft-versus-host responses after intestinal transplantation. Study background: Every recipient had anti-thymocyte globulin induction and three to four years of tacrolimus plus steroids. Study outcomes and limitations: GvH clonotypes were identified within recipient marrow, with a subset emerging first in ileum or blood.

Clones were sequenced by immunoSEQ multiplex PCR, and TCRdb holds only the in-frame ones, with some missing. The sample records 75,000 to 90,000 clones, about 88% being singletons. The rearrangement links TRBV18 to TRBJ2-5; D might be TRBD1 (6 bases). Sequences were derived from unstimulated CD4+ T cells sorted from spleen or lymph node cells, sampled before intestinal transplant. This receptor was identified in a human donor who received an intestinal transplant. The DNA for the CDR3 is TGTGCCAGCTCACCTTCGGGAACAGGGGAGACCCAGTACTTC. Protein sequence: CASSPSGTGETQYF.